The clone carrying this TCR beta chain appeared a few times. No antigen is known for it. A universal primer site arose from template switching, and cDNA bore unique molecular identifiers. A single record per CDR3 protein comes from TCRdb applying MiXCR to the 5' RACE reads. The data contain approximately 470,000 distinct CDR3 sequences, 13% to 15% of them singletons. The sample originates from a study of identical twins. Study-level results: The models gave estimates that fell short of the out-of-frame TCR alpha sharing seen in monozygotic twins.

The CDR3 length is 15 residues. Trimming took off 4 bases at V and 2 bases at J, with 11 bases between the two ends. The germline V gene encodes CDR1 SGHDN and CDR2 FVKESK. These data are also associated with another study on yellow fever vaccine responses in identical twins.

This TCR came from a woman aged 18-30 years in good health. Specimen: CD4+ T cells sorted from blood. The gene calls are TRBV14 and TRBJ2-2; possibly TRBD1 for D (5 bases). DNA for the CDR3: TGTGCCAGCAGCCCCGACAGAATTAACACCGGGGAGCTGTTTTTT. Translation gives CASSPDRINTGELFF.